This T cell receptor beta chain is drawn from a study of post-analysis software for immune sequencing data. About the research overall: In terms of disease course, relapsing-remitting, secondary progressive and progressive-relapsing multiple sclerosis were included.

Germline assignment: CDR1 ENHRY and CDR2 SYGVKD. V shed 8 bases, J shed 0 bases, and the junction held 3 bases outside the gene matches. The CDR3 is 15 amino acids. Notes on this clonotype: What it binds is not known.

Study observations and caveats: About five TRBV segments were more frequent in patients than controls; TRBV5-6, TRBV5-1 and TRBV20-1 belonged to this group. Among multiple sclerosis patients, normalized Chao1 diversity was significantly below that of controls. Batch-matched samples strongly co-clustered by F measure.

cDNA libraries for TCR beta contained unique molecular identifiers. MiXCR, run by TCRdb on the PCR reads, gives a single entry per CDR3 protein. The repertoire holds about 810,000 distinct CDR3 sequences, with about 57% as singletons. Sequences were obtained from blood. This receptor was obtained from a girl aged 5-17 years with multiple sclerosis. The rearrangement joins TRBV10-3 to TRBJ2-3; 12 positions match TRBD2. The CDR3 is CAIATSGGSTDTQYF. The CDR3 DNA is TGTGCCATCGCCACTAGCGGGGGGAGCACAGATACGCAGTATTTT.